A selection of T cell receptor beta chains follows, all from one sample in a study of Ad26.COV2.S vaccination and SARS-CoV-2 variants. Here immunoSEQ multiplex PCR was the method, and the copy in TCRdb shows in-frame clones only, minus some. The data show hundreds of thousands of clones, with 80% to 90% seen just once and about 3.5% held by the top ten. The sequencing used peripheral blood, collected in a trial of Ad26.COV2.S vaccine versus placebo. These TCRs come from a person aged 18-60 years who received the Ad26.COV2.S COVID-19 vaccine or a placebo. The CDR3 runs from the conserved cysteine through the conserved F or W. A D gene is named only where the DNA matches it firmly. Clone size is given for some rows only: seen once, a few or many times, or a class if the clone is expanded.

TGTGCCAGCAGTTACTCGTCAGGGGGTCATTCACCCCTCCACTTT,CASSYSSGGHSPLHF,TRBD1,15,few,TRBJ1-6,TRBV6-5
TGCGCCAGCAGCTTGGGGGGACAGATCTATGGCTACACCTTC,CASSLGGQIYGYTF,TRBD1,14,NA,TRBJ1-2,TRBV5-1
TGTGCCAGCTCAGGGCGGGAGACCCAGTACTTC,CASSGRETQYF,NA,11,once,TRBJ2-5,TRBV12-3/TRBV12-4
TGTGCCAGCAGAAGACCCTTGGACAATGAGCAGTTCTTC,CASRRPLDNEQFF,NA,13,NA,TRBJ2-1,TRBV28
TGCGCCAGCAGCTTACCCACTAGCGGGGGGATCTCCTACGAGCAGTACTTC,CASSLPTSGGISYEQYF,TRBD2,17,NA,TRBJ2-7,TRBV5-1
TGTGCCAGTAGGGGTACTGGGGCAGGGGAAAGTGAGCAGTTCTTC,CASRGTGAGESEQFF,NA,15,NA,TRBJ2-1,TRBV19
TGTGCCTGGAGGGAGACAGGCCCTATGAAGCAGTACTTC,CAWRETGPMKQYF,NA,13,once,TRBJ2-7,TRBV30
TGTGCCAGCAAACCCGACGGATCCTATGGCTACACCTTC,CASKPDGSYGYTF,NA,13,many,TRBJ1-2,TRBV6-5
TGCGCCAGCAGCCCGAACCGGGACCCGAACACTGAAGCTTTCTTT,CASSPNRDPNTEAFF,NA,15,NA,TRBJ1-1,TRBV5-1
TGCGCCAGCAGCTTGAACACCGGGTCCTCTGGGGCCAACGTCCTGACTTTC,CASSLNTGSSGANVLTF,NA,17,once,TRBJ2-6,TRBV5-1
TGTGCCAGCTGTGACAGGGGGACCAATCAGCCCCAGCATTTT,CASCDRGTNQPQHF,TRBD1,14,NA,TRBJ1-5,TRBV6-1
TGTGCCAGCAGCAAAGTAACAGGGACCCCAATGAACTATGGCTACACCTTC,CASSKVTGTPMNYGYTF,NA,17,NA,TRBJ1-2,TRBV21-1
TGTGCCACCAGTGATTTCAGACTAGCGGGAGATGAGCAGTTCTTC,CATSDFRLAGDEQFF,TRBD2,15,NA,TRBJ2-1,TRBV24-1
TGTGCCTGGAGTTGGGAAAATTCACCCCTCCACTTT,CAWSWENSPLHF,NA,12,NA,TRBJ1-6,TRBV30
TGTGCCAGCAGCCCCGGACAGGGGGTTCCCTACGAGCAGTACTTC,CASSPGQGVPYEQYF,TRBD1,15,NA,TRBJ2-7,TRBV3-1/TRBV3-2
TGCGCCAGCAGCCCGGGATCCGGGAGCCCCTACAATGAGCAGTTCTTC,CASSPGSGSPYNEQFF,NA,16,once,TRBJ2-1,TRBV5-1
TGTGCCAGCAACCCCCAGTTGGCGGGAGCTGGACCTAGCACAGATACGCAGTATTTT,CASNPQLAGAGPSTDTQYF,TRBD2,19,NA,TRBJ2-3,TRBV28
TGTGCCAGCAGTTTAGGGCCAGAGCCCTACGAGCAGTACTTC,CASSLGPEPYEQYF,NA,14,NA,TRBJ2-7,TRBV27
TGCGCCAGCAGTGAGTCTGTTATCAATCAGCCCCAGCATTTT,CASSESVINQPQHF,NA,14,NA,TRBJ1-5,TRBV10-2
TGTGCCAGCAGGTCGGGGGCGAACTCCTACAATGAGCAGTTCTTC,CASRSGANSYNEQFF,NA,15,NA,TRBJ2-1,TRBV7-2
TGCAGTGCTAGCCGATACAATGAGCAGTTCTTC,CSASRYNEQFF,NA,11,NA,TRBJ2-1,TRBV20-1
TGCGCCAGCAGCCAATTATTAGGGCAGGAAAACTACGAGCAGTACTTC,CASSQLLGQENYEQYF,NA,16,NA,TRBJ2-7,TRBV4-3
TGTGCCAGCAGATCGTCAGATACGCAGTATTTT,CASRSSDTQYF,NA,11,NA,TRBJ2-3,TRBV27
TGTGCCAGCAGCTTGAGCGGTTGGTACAATGAGCAGTTCTTC,CASSLSGWYNEQFF,NA,14,NA,TRBJ2-1,TRBV7-6
TGTGCCAGTAGAGGGCAGGGAGACAATGAGCAGTTCTTC,CASRGQGDNEQFF,NA,13,NA,TRBJ2-1,TRBV11-2
TGTGCCAGCAGTTACCCGAGTCGGCGGTCCGGACTAGCGGGAGGCACAGATACGCAGTATTTT,CASSYPSRRSGLAGGTDTQYF,TRBD2,21,NA,TRBJ2-3,TRBV6-2/TRBV6-3
TGTGCCACCAGCAGAGGGGATTCTAGCGGGAGTCAGCCCCAGCATTTT,CATSRGDSSGSQPQHF,NA,16,NA,TRBJ1-5,TRBV15
TGTGCCAGCAGCCCGATGACAGGGGGCGACTATGGCTACACCTTC,CASSPMTGGDYGYTF,TRBD1,15,NA,TRBJ1-2,TRBV5-6
TGTGCCAGCAGTTACCTTGGCAGCTATGGCTACACCTTC,CASSYLGSYGYTF,NA,13,NA,TRBJ1-2,TRBV6-5
TGCGCCAGCAGCCCCGCCGCGGGACAGAGCTATGGCTACACCTTC,CASSPAAGQSYGYTF,TRBD1,15,NA,TRBJ1-2,TRBV5-1
TGCGCCAGCAGCCAAATAGCGGGATGGAGGGAGACCCAGTACTTC,CASSQIAGWRETQYF,TRBD2,15,once,TRBJ2-5,TRBV5-1
TGTGCCAGCAGCCTCTTTACGGAGACCCAGTACTTC,CASSLFTETQYF,NA,12,NA,TRBJ2-5,TRBV7-2
TGTGCCAGCAGTGATCAACAGGGTGGGATCTACGAGCAGTACTTC,CASSDQQGGIYEQYF,NA,15,NA,TRBJ2-7,TRBV25-1
TGTGCCAGCTCACCAACCCAGGGAGCCTACGAGCAGTACTTC,CASSPTQGAYEQYF,NA,14,NA,TRBJ2-7,TRBV18
TGTGCCAGCAGCTCAGTTACAGGGGGCTTTGGGGAAAAACTGTTTTTT,CASSSVTGGFGEKLFF,TRBD1,16,NA,TRBJ1-4,TRBV11-2
TGTGCCAGTAGTAACAAACAGGGGTTTGGGTCCTACGAGCAGTACTTC,CASSNKQGFGSYEQYF,TRBD1,16,NA,TRBJ2-7,TRBV19
TGTGCCAGCAGTGAAGGTGGACCGAGAAACATTCAGTACTTC,CASSEGGPRNIQYF,NA,14,NA,TRBJ2-4,TRBV2
TGCGCCAGCAGCCTCCCGGGGGCTCCCACAGATACGCAGTATTTT,CASSLPGAPTDTQYF,NA,15,NA,TRBJ2-3,TRBV4-1
TGTGCCAGTAGTATAGATCTATCCACTCGCGGCTACACCTTC,CASSIDLSTRGYTF,NA,14,few,TRBJ1-2,TRBV19